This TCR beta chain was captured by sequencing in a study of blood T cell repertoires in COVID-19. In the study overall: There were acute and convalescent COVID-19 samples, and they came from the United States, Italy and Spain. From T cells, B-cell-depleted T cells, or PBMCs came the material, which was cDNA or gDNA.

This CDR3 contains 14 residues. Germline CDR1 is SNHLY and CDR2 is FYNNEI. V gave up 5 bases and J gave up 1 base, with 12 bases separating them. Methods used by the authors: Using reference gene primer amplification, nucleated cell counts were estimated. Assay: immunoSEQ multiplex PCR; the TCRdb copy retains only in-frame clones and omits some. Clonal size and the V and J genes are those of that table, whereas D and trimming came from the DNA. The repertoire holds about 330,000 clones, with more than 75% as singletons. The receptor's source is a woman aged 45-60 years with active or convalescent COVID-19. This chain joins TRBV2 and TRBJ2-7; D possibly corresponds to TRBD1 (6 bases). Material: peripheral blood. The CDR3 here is CASSWGRLSYEQYF. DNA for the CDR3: TGTGCCAGCAGTTGGGGGCGGCTTTCCTACGAGCAGTACTTC.